This is a list of T cell receptor beta chains from one sample in a study. Sequencing used immunoSEQ multiplex PCR; TCRdb keeps in-frame clones, though not all of them. There are around 54,000 clones in the sample; approximately 93% occur only once, and roughly 10% lies in the top ten. The sequenced sample was PBMCs. The receptors stem from a middle-aged man with rheumatoid arthritis. CDR3s include the opening cysteine and the closing phenylalanine or tryptophan. The D gene is left open where the match is weak. Rows may omit the clone size; those that give it use once, few, many or a size class.

size: NA; V: TRBV30; D: TRBD2; J: TRBJ2-4; DNA: TGTGCCTGGAGTTTGGGGCTAGCGGCAAACATTCAGTACTTC; CDR3: CAWSLGLAANIQYF
size: NA; V: TRBV30; D: TRBD1; J: TRBJ1-5; DNA: TGTGCCTGGAGTCCGGGACAGGGACGGCAGCCCCAGCATTTT; CDR3: CAWSPGQGRQPQHF
size: NA; V: TRBV9; D: NA; J: TRBJ2-1; DNA: TGTGCCAGCAGCGTAGTCTTCCAGGCAGGCTACAATGAGCAGTTCTTC; CDR3: CASSVVFQAGYNEQFF
size: NA; V: TRBV7-9; D: TRBD1; J: TRBJ2-3; DNA: TGTGCCAGCAGCCCGGGACAGGGCACAGATACGCAGTATTTT; CDR3: CASSPGQGTDTQYF
size: NA; V: TRBV30; D: NA; J: TRBJ2-6; DNA: TGTGCCTGGAAGTTTGGCAGCTTCTCTGGGGCCAACGTCCTGACTTTC; CDR3: CAWKFGSFSGANVLTF
size: NA; V: TRBV11-3; D: NA; J: TRBJ2-2; DNA: TGTGCCAGCAGCAGCGGAGGGAGGCAGGGCGCTATCGCGGGGGAGCTGTTTTTT; CDR3: CASSSGGRQGAIAGELFF
size: NA; V: TRBV7-9; D: NA; J: TRBJ1-2; DNA: TGTGCCAGCAGCTTCTCGACTTCTGGCTACACCTTC; CDR3: CASSFSTSGYTF
size: NA; V: TRBV6-1; D: NA; J: TRBJ2-5; DNA: TGTGCCAGCAGTGAAAGTCACTCAGGGTACCAAGAGACCCAGTACTTC; CDR3: CASSESHSGYQETQYF
size: once; V: TRBV19; D: NA; J: TRBJ2-3; DNA: TGTGCCAGTAGTATGGGAACAGGGACCTCTGGCACAGATACGCAGTATTTT; CDR3: CASSMGTGTSGTDTQYF
size: NA; V: TRBV5-1; D: NA; J: TRBJ1-1; DNA: TGCGCCAGCAGCATACAGAACATGAACACTGAAGCTTTCTTT; CDR3: CASSIQNMNTEAFF
size: NA; V: TRBV5-1; D: TRBD2; J: TRBJ2-1; DNA: TGCGCCAGCAGCCAGAGGACTAGCGGGGGGGCCCCCTACAATGAGCAGTTCTTC; CDR3: CASSQRTSGGAPYNEQFF
size: NA; V: TRBV18; D: NA; J: TRBJ1-3; DNA: TGTGCCAGCTCACCAAAGGACAGCTCTGGAAACACCATATATTTT; CDR3: CASSPKDSSGNTIYF
size: NA; V: TRBV12-5; D: NA; J: TRBJ1-1; DNA: TGTGCTAGTGGTTTGTACGTGACAGAGAACACTGAAGCTTTCTTT; CDR3: CASGLYVTENTEAFF
size: NA; V: TRBV19; D: NA; J: TRBJ1-1; DNA: TGTGCCAGTAGTACCCCCGACAGTTACTACACTGAAGCTTTCTTT; CDR3: CASSTPDSYYTEAFF
size: NA; V: TRBV12-3/TRBV12-4; D: TRBD2; J: TRBJ2-2; DNA: TGTGCCAGCAGTCCGTGGACTAGCAGGAAGTTTTTT; CDR3: CASSPWTSRKFF
size: NA; V: TRBV30; D: TRBD1; J: TRBJ1-5; DNA: TGTGCCTGGGCCCGGACAGGGAATAGCAATCAGCCCCAGCATTTT; CDR3: CAWARTGNSNQPQHF
size: NA; V: TRBV6-6; D: NA; J: TRBJ1-1; DNA: TGTGCCAGCAGTTACACCCCCGGGACAAGTTGGACTGAAGCTTTCTTT; CDR3: CASSYTPGTSWTEAFF
size: NA; V: TRBV2; D: NA; J: TRBJ1-1; DNA: TGTGCCAGCAGGCCCGACGGGGGGGGCTCTGAAGCTTTCTTT; CDR3: CASRPDGGGSEAFF
size: NA; V: TRBV28; D: NA; J: TRBJ1-4; DNA: TGTGCCAGCAGTTTGCCCACGTTAAATGAAAAACTGTTTTTT; CDR3: CASSLPTLNEKLFF
size: few; V: TRBV5-6; D: NA; J: TRBJ1-2; DNA: TGTGCCAGCAGCTTCCAAGGGACCAACTATGGCTACACCTTC; CDR3: CASSFQGTNYGYTF
size: NA; V: TRBV3-1/TRBV3-2; D: NA; J: TRBJ1-5; DNA: TGTGCCAGCAGCCAAGACCCGGGGAGCGCTCAGCCCCAGCATTTT; CDR3: CASSQDPGSAQPQHF
size: NA; V: TRBV12-3/TRBV12-4; D: TRBD1; J: TRBJ2-7; DNA: TGTGCCAGCGCTCCGGGACAGTCCTACGAGCAGTACTTC; CDR3: CASAPGQSYEQYF
size: once; V: TRBV2; D: TRBD1; J: TRBJ1-4; DNA: TGTGCCAGCACCAGACAGGGTCCTAATGAAAAACTGTTTTTT; CDR3: CASTRQGPNEKLFF
size: NA; V: TRBV5-1; D: TRBD2; J: TRBJ2-7; DNA: TGCGCCAGCAGCTTGGGGCCTAGCGGGAGTTACGAGCAGTACTTC; CDR3: CASSLGPSGSYEQYF
size: NA; V: TRBV27; D: TRBD2; J: TRBJ2-1; DNA: TGTGCCAGCAGCCCCGCGGGGGATATTTACAATGAGCAGTTCTTC; CDR3: CASSPAGDIYNEQFF
size: NA; V: TRBV11-2; D: NA; J: TRBJ1-2; DNA: TGTGCCAGCAGCTTTTGGGGAAAGGTTGGCTACACCTTC; CDR3: CASSFWGKVGYTF
size: NA; V: TRBV15; D: TRBD2; J: TRBJ2-5; DNA: TGTGCCACCAGCAGAGATCATGAGCGGGGGGGCCAAGAGACCCAGTACTTC; CDR3: CATSRDHERGGQETQYF
size: NA; V: TRBV5-1; D: NA; J: TRBJ2-7; DNA: TGCGCCAGCAGCTTGGCCGTCGGCACGGGGAGGTACGAGCAGTACTTC; CDR3: CASSLAVGTGRYEQYF
size: NA; V: TRBV2; D: NA; J: TRBJ1-5; DNA: TGTGCCAGCAGTGAAAACACAGGCCAAAACACCTTCCAGCATTTT; CDR3: CASSENTGQNTFQHF
size: NA; V: TRBV19; D: NA; J: TRBJ2-7; DNA: TGTGCCAGTAGTATAGTGGGGTCCTACGAGCAGTACTTC; CDR3: CASSIVGSYEQYF
size: NA; V: TRBV30; D: NA; J: TRBJ2-1; DNA: TGTGCCTGGAGTGTACAGGGCTATGAGCAGTTCTTC; CDR3: CAWSVQGYEQFF
size: NA; V: TRBV3-1/TRBV3-2; D: NA; J: TRBJ2-1; DNA: TGTGCCAGCAGCCGATACAGGGAAGGGTCCTACAATGAGCAGTTCTTC; CDR3: CASSRYREGSYNEQFF
size: NA; V: TRBV6-6; D: TRBD1; J: TRBJ1-6; DNA: TGTGCCAGCAGCGGACAGGGTGGATCACCCCTCCACTTT; CDR3: CASSGQGGSPLHF
size: NA; V: TRBV18; D: NA; J: TRBJ1-3; DNA: TGTGCCAGCTCACCTGAGGGGCCCCAAGCTGGAAACACCATATATTTT; CDR3: CASSPEGPQAGNTIYF
size: NA; V: TRBV5-1; D: TRBD1; J: TRBJ1-2; DNA: TGCGCCAGCAGCTTGTACAGGGGAGCCACGGCTAACTATGGCTACACCTTC; CDR3: CASSLYRGATANYGYTF
size: NA; V: TRBV12-3/TRBV12-4; D: NA; J: TRBJ1-4; DNA: TGTGCCAGCAGTAAAAATGAGGAGGAAAAACTGTTTTTT; CDR3: CASSKNEEEKLFF
size: NA; V: TRBV18; D: TRBD1; J: TRBJ2-7; DNA: TGTGCCAGCTCACCCGGGACAGGGACTACCTACGAGCAGTACTTC; CDR3: CASSPGTGTTYEQYF
size: NA; V: TRBV24-1; D: TRBD1; J: TRBJ1-2; DNA: TGTGCCACCAGTCCCCGGGACAGGTCTGGCTACACCTTC; CDR3: CATSPRDRSGYTF
size: NA; V: TRBV7-9; D: NA; J: TRBJ1-4; DNA: TGTGCCAGCAGCCCGGGGGCCATAGCGAATGAAAAACTGTTTTTT; CDR3: CASSPGAIANEKLFF
size: NA; V: TRBV27; D: TRBD2; J: TRBJ2-1; DNA: TGTGCCAGCAGTTTATCCGGCGGGGGGGCCACTGAGCAGTTCTTC; CDR3: CASSLSGGGATEQFF
size: NA; V: TRBV25-1; D: TRBD1; J: TRBJ2-4; DNA: TGTGCCAGCAGTGAACCCGGGACAGGGGTAGCCAAAAACATTCAGTACTTC; CDR3: CASSEPGTGVAKNIQYF
size: NA; V: TRBV7-7; D: TRBD2; J: TRBJ2-2; DNA: TGTGCTAGCAGCTTAGCGGGCCCGAACACCGGGGAGCTGTTTTTT; CDR3: CASSLAGPNTGELFF
size: once; V: TRBV19; D: TRBD2; J: TRBJ2-6; DNA: TGTGCCAGTAGTACCCGAGCGGGATCTGGGGCCAACGTCCTGACTTTC; CDR3: CASSTRAGSGANVLTF
size: NA; V: TRBV4-3; D: NA; J: TRBJ1-1; DNA: TGCGCCAGCAGCCAAAACTCGTACAGGGAACCTGAAGCTTTCTTT; CDR3: CASSQNSYREPEAFF
size: NA; V: TRBV7-9; D: TRBD1; J: TRBJ2-7; DNA: TGTGCCAGCGGGGTCCTATGGGACAGCTCCTACGAGCAGTACTTC; CDR3: CASGVLWDSSYEQYF
size: NA; V: TRBV7-2; D: TRBD1; J: TRBJ1-2; DNA: TGTGCCAGCAGCCCCAGGGGGGCCTTAAACTATGGCTACACCTTC; CDR3: CASSPRGALNYGYTF
size: few; V: TRBV12-2; D: NA; J: TRBJ2-2; DNA: TGTGCAAGTCGCTTAGAATCCCCAGGCACCGGGGAGCTGTTTTTT; CDR3: CASRLESPGTGELFF
size: NA; V: TRBV4-1; D: TRBD2; J: TRBJ2-3; DNA: TGCGCCAGCAGCGCGGGACTAGCGGGGGGGCGGAGCACAGATACGCAGTATTTT; CDR3: CASSAGLAGGRSTDTQYF